A selection of T cell receptor beta chains follows, all from one sample in a study of shared clonotypes between healthy human individuals. Generated by immunoSEQ multiplex PCR, the TCRdb table keeps only in-frame clones and is missing some. The profile covers roughly 650,000 clones, with about 96% appearing a single time and 0.11% taken by the ten largest. The sequenced material came from naive CD8+ T cells sorted from blood. These receptors originate from a woman aged 30 to 39 in good health. CDR3s include the opening cysteine and the closing phenylalanine or tryptophan. A D gene is named only where the DNA matches it firmly. Only part of the rows carry a size: once, few, many, or a class if the clone is expanded.

D gene | J gene | clone size | V gene | CDR3 DNA | CDR3 protein
TRBD1 | TRBJ2-7 | NA | TRBV19 | TGTGCCAGCCGGAACCGGGACAGGACCTACGAGCAGTACTTC | CASRNRDRTYEQYF
NA | TRBJ1-1 | NA | TRBV28 | TGTGCCAGCAGTCGGGGAATGGGCACTGAAGCTTTCTTT | CASSRGMGTEAFF
NA | TRBJ2-5 | once | TRBV5-5 | TGTGCCAGCAGCTTGGATCAAGAGACCCAGTACTTC | CASSLDQETQYF
NA | TRBJ2-7 | NA | TRBV19 | TGTGCCAGTAGTATTGGGACGCTGTACGAGCAGTACTTC | CASSIGTLYEQYF
TRBD1 | TRBJ1-3 | once | TRBV5-1 | TGCGCCAGCAGCGCCCCCGGGACAGGGGTACTCGGAAACACCATATATTTT | CASSAPGTGVLGNTIYF
NA | TRBJ1-2 | NA | TRBV6-1 | TGTGCCAGCAGTGATCGGCCAGGGCGGTATGGCTACACCTTC | CASSDRPGRYGYTF
NA | TRBJ1-3 | NA | TRBV5-4 | TGTGCCAGCAGCTTGGTAGGAGACGGAAACACCATATATTTT | CASSLVGDGNTIYF
TRBD1 | TRBJ2-7 | NA | TRBV10-3 | TGTGCCATCAGTGAGTCGGGGACAGGAACCTACGAGCAGTACTTC | CAISESGTGTYEQYF
NA | TRBJ1-1 | NA | TRBV5-1 | TGCGCCAGCAGCGAACAGAGACAGAACACTGAAGCTTTCTTT | CASSEQRQNTEAFF
NA | TRBJ2-5 | NA | TRBV25-1 | TGTGCCAGCAGTGAATCCCTGACTACTTTCGAGACCCAGTACTTC | CASSESLTTFETQYF
TRBD1 | TRBJ1-3 | NA | TRBV12-5 | TGTGCTAGTGGTTTAGGGGGCTATGGAAACACCATATATTTT | CASGLGGYGNTIYF
NA | TRBJ2-5 | NA | TRBV19 | TGTGCCAGTAGTATAAGGGAGACCCAGTACTTC | CASSIRETQYF
NA | TRBJ1-1 | NA | TRBV7-6 | TGTGCCAGCAGCCCCCTCACTGAAGCTTTCTTT | CASSPLTEAFF
TRBD2 | TRBJ2-2 | NA | TRBV2 | TGTGCCGTCGTCGGCGGGGGGCCCGGGGAGCTGTTTTTT | CAVVGGGPGELFF
NA | TRBJ1-1 | NA | TRBV13 | TGTGCCAGCAGCGCTGGGGACACTGAAGCTTTCTTT | CASSAGDTEAFF
NA | TRBJ2-1 | NA | TRBV7-6 | TGTGCCAGCAGCTTAAACTGGCGGAACCCCTACAATGAGCAGTTCTTC | CASSLNWRNPYNEQFF
NA | TRBJ1-3 | NA | TRBV4-1 | TGCGCCAGCAGCCAAGTGAGGGATTCTGGAAACACCATATATTTT | CASSQVRDSGNTIYF
NA | TRBJ2-1 | NA | TRBV13 | TGTGCCAGCAGCTTCGAGGGGACGAATGAGCAGTTCTTC | CASSFEGTNEQFF
NA | TRBJ2-3 | NA | TRBV18 | TGTGCCAGCTCACCGAGCACAGATACGCAGTATTTT | CASSPSTDTQYF
NA | TRBJ2-7 | NA | TRBV7-9 | TGTGCCAGCAGCTCCGGGACTTCCTTTTACGAGCAGTACTTC | CASSSGTSFYEQYF
NA | TRBJ2-3 | NA | TRBV5-1 | TGCGCCAGCAGCACCGGGACACCCACTTTAGATACGCAGTATTTT | CASSTGTPTLDTQYF
NA | TRBJ2-7 | NA | TRBV19 | TGTGCCAGTAGTATAGGTACCAACTCCTACGAGCAGTACTTC | CASSIGTNSYEQYF
TRBD1 | TRBJ2-7 | NA | TRBV11-2 | TGTGCCAGCAGCTTAGGGACAGGGGGCATGTACGAGCAGTACTTC | CASSLGTGGMYEQYF
NA | TRBJ1-1 | NA | TRBV19 | TGTGCCAGTACGGTACCCGGCTATTTAGCTGAAGCTTTCTTT | CASTVPGYLAEAFF
NA | TRBJ2-7 | few | TRBV5-4 | TGTGCCAGCAGCTCCGGACTGTACGAGCAGTACTTC | CASSSGLYEQYF
TRBD1 | TRBJ2-1 | NA | TRBV6-1 | TGTGCCAGCAGTGCGATAATCGGGACAGGGTTAGACAATGAGCAGTTCTTC | CASSAIIGTGLDNEQFF
NA | TRBJ2-7 | once | TRBV10-1 | TGCGCCAGCAGAGTCCTGACAGGTACCCCCTACGAGCAGTACTTC | CASRVLTGTPYEQYF
TRBD2 | TRBJ2-1 | NA | TRBV27 | TGTGCCAGCAGTTCTGGCACTAGCGGGCGCTCGACGCAGTTCTTC | CASSSGTSGRSTQFF
NA | TRBJ2-7 | NA | TRBV5-5 | TGTGCCAGCAGCGTGGACGGAGGAACCTACGAGCAGTACTTC | CASSVDGGTYEQYF
TRBD1 | TRBJ1-1 | few | TRBV7-9 | TGTGCCAGCAGGACAGGGATTAACACTGAAGCTTTCTTT | CASRTGINTEAFF
TRBD2 | TRBJ2-2 | NA | TRBV27 | TGTGCCAGCAGTCTAGGGACTAGCGGGGGATCCGGGGAGCTGTTTTTT | CASSLGTSGGSGELFF
NA | TRBJ2-7 | NA | TRBV4-1 | TGCGCCAGCAGCCCACTTCGGGGCAGGAATTCCTACGAGCAGTACTTC | CASSPLRGRNSYEQYF
TRBD2 | TRBJ2-3 | NA | TRBV4-1 | TGCGCCAGCAGCCCGGGACTAGCGGGAGGGGAAGATACGCAGTATTTT | CASSPGLAGGEDTQYF
NA | TRBJ2-3 | NA | TRBV9 | TGTGCCAGCAGCGCCCGATATGGGGCAGATACGCAGTATTTT | CASSARYGADTQYF
TRBD1 | TRBJ2-6 | NA | TRBV7-6 | TGTGCCAGCAGCTTATGGGACAGGGGATCCTCTGGGGCCAACGTCCTGACTTTC | CASSLWDRGSSGANVLTF
TRBD2 | TRBJ2-7 | NA | TRBV2 | TGTGCCAGCAGAGCACCTAGCGGGAGCTCCTACGAGCAGTACTTC | CASRAPSGSSYEQYF
TRBD1 | TRBJ1-1 | once | TRBV11-2 | TGTGCCAGCAGCTGGGGACAGGAAGCTTTCTTT | CASSWGQEAFF
NA | TRBJ1-2 | NA | TRBV19 | TGTGCCAGTAGTATCTCCGTGGACGGGGAGGGCTTCTATGGCTACACCTTC | CASSISVDGEGFYGYTF
NA | TRBJ2-1 | NA | TRBV21-1 | TGTGCCAGCAGCAAAGTCAGGAACTATTCCTACAATGAGCAGTTCTTC | CASSKVRNYSYNEQFF
TRBD2 | TRBJ2-1 | NA | TRBV2 | TGTGCCAGCAGTGAATTCCAAGCGGGGAGTACCTACAATGAGCAGTTCTTC | CASSEFQAGSTYNEQFF
NA | TRBJ2-3 | NA | TRBV30 | TGTGCCTGGAGTGTACACGGGAATCCTACAGATACGCAGTATTTT | CAWSVHGNPTDTQYF
NA | TRBJ2-7 | NA | TRBV4-1 | TGCGCCAGCAGCCAAGAGGCCCCGGTCAACAAGCAGTACTTC | CASSQEAPVNKQYF
NA | TRBJ2-3 | NA | TRBV19 | TGTGCCAGTAGTCCGGCGACAGATACGCAGTATTTT | CASSPATDTQYF
TRBD2 | TRBJ2-5 | NA | TRBV5-1 | TGCGCCAGCAGCTTCTTCTCGAGCGGGAGGGCCGGGGAGACCCAGTACTTC | CASSFFSSGRAGETQYF
TRBD1 | TRBJ2-7 | NA | TRBV27 | TGTGCCAGCAGCCCGGAATGGGGGACAGGGTCCTACGAGCAGTACTTC | CASSPEWGTGSYEQYF